This T cell receptor (beta chain) was identified during a study of T cells expressing NK-cell markers. Study background: Each TCR beta repertoire originated in sorted T cells that were CD3+CD56+NKG2C+, CD3+CD56+NKG2C- or CD3+CD56-NKG2C+. Eight donors were sequenced, seven testing HCMV-seropositive and one testing seronegative. Overall study results and limits: Researchers report these clonotypes also headed the CD3+CD56-NKG2C+ fraction in several donors.

Note on this clonotype: Its antigen is undetermined.

A 5'RACE template switching approach incorporating UMIs was used to make TCR beta cDNA. With the 5' RACE reads reprocessed, TCRdb shows one record per CDR3 protein and no DNA. The sample holds a few hundred thousand distinct CDR3 sequences. Germline CDR1 reads LNHDA; CDR2 reads SQIVND (reference sequence). The CDR3 covers 18 residues. The sequenced material came from blood T cells: a sorted CD56 or NKG2C T cell subset, CD4+ or CD8+ T cells, or bulk PBMC T cells (not recorded which). This TCR came from a man aged 18 to 30 in good health. The gene calls are TRBV19 and TRBJ1-5; TCRdb picks TRBD1, but there is no DNA to check that call. CDR3: CASSIGSGVLIGNQPQHF.